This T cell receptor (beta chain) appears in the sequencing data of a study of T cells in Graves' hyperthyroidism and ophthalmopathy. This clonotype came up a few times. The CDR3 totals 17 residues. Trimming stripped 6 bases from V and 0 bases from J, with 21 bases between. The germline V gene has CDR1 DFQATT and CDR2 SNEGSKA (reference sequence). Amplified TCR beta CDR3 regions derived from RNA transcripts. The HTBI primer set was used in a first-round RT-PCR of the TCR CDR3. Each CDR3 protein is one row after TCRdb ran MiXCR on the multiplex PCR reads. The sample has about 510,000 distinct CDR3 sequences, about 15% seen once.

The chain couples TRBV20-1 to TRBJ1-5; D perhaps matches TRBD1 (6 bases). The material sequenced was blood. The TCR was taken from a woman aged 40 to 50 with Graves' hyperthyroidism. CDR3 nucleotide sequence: TGCAGTGCCAGCTCCCTACTGACAGGACATAGCAATCAGCCCCAGCATTTT. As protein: CSASSLLTGHSNQPQHF.